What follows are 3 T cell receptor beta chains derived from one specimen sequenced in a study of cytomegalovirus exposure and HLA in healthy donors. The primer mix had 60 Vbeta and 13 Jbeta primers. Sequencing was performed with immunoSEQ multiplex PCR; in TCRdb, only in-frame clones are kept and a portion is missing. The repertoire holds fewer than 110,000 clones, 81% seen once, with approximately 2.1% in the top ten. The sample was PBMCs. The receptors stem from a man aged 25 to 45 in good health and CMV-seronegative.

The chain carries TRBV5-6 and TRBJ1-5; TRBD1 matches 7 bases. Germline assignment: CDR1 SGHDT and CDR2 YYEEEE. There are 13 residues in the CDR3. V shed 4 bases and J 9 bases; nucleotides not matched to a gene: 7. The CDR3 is CASSDQGVGPQHF. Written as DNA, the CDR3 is TGTGCCAGCAGCGATCAGGGGGTCGGGCCCCAGCATTTT.

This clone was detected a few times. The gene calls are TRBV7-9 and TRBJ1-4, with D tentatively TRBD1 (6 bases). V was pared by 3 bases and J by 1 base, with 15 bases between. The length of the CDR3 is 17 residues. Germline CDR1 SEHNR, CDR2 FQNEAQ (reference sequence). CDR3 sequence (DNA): TGTGCCAGCAGCTTCCCTGAGGACAGCAAAACTAATGAAAAACTGTTTTTT. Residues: CASSFPEDSKTNEKLFF.

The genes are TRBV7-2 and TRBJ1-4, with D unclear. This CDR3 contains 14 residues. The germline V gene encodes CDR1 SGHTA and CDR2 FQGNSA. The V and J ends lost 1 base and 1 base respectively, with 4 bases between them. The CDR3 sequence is CASSLGETNEKLFF. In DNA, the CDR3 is TGTGCCAGCAGCTTAGGAGAAACTAATGAAAAACTGTTTTTT. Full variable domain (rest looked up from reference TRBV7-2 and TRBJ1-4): GAGVSQSPSNKVTEKGKDVELRCDPISGHTALYWYRQSLGQGLEFLIYFQGNSAPDKSGLPSDRFSAERTGGSVSTLTIQRTQQEDSAVYLCASSLGETNEKLFFGSGTQLSVL.